The sequence of this TCR beta chain was determined in a study of T cells in Graves' hyperthyroidism and ophthalmopathy. General study results and limits: Blood also showed most of the thyroid clonotypes that were expanded above 0.001. Ophthalmopathy cases were set apart from stable hyperthyroidism by a 13 V-J model.

First hyperthyroidism diagnosis is when the blood sample was obtained, before any ophthalmopathy symptoms. Researchers amplified the TCR beta CDR3 regions from RNA transcripts. Carried out on the TCR CDR3, a first-round RT-PCR used the HTBI primer set. TCRdb itself ran the multiplex PCR reads through MiXCR, one entry per CDR3 protein. The data show about 160,000 distinct CDR3 sequences, approximately 9% seen once. This clonotype was observed a handful of times. The target antigen is unknown. The V gene lost 6 bases and the J gene lost 0 bases, with 3 bases spanning the gap. Germline V gene sequence: CDR1 MNHNS, CDR2 SASEGT. This CDR3 has 13 amino acids.

Input material: blood. V is TRBV6-1 and J is TRBJ1-6; D remains ambiguous. The clonotype comes from a woman aged 18-29 years with Graves' hyperthyroidism that later progressed to Graves' ophthalmopathy. CDR3 in DNA: TGTGCCAGCAGGGTCTCCTATAATTCACCCCTCCACTTT. As protein: CASRVSYNSPLHF.